This T cell receptor beta chain was sequenced for a study of shared clonotypes between healthy human individuals. Only in-frame clones appear in the TCRdb table, and some are missing; sequencing was by immunoSEQ multiplex PCR. Among 550,000 to 800,000 clones, approximately 79% were seen once, and the ten largest hold 1.5% to 2%. The CDR3 length is 14 residues. Trimming left V 4 bases short and J 0 bases short, with 7 bases between. The V gene's germline CDR1 is KGHSH and CDR2 LQKENI. This clone was counted a single time. Its antigen remains unidentified. Study results and caveats: Relative to clonotypes present in all four donors, those not shared had lower generation probabilities. Naive subsets tended to show greater estimated richness than memory subsets.

The sample taken for sequencing was memory CD4+ T cells sorted from blood. Subset defined: CD45RA-negative fraction. The TCR sequence derives from a woman younger than 45 in good health. The gene calls are TRBV18 and TRBJ1-5; D unresolved. The CDR3 coding sequence is TGTGCCAGCTCACGGCAAAATAGCAATCAGCCCCAGCATTTT. Translating gives CASSRQNSNQPQHF.